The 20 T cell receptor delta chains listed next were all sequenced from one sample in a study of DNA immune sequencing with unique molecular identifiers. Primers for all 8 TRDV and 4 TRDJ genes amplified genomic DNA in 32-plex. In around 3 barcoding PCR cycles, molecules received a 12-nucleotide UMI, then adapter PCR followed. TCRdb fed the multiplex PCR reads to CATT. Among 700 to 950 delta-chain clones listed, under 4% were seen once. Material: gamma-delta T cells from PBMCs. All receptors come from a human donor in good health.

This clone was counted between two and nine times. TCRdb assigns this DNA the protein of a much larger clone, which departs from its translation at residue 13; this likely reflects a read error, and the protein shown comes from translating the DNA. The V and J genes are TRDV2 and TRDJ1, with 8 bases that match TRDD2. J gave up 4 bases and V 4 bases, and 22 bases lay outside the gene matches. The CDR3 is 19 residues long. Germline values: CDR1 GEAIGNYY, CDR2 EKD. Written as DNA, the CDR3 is TGTGCCTGTGATGGCCTTCCTAGTGATATGACTACTGATGACGATAAACTCATCTTT. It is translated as CACDGLPSDMTTDDDKLIF.

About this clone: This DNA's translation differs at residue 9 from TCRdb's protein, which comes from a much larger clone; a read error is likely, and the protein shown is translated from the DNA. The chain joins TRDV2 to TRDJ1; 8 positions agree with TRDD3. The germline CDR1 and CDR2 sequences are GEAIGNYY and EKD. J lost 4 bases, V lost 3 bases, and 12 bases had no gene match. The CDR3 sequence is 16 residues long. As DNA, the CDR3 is TGTGCCTGTGACGGAATGGGGGATTCTAAGGTCGATAAACTCATCTTT. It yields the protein CACDGMGDSKVDKLIF.

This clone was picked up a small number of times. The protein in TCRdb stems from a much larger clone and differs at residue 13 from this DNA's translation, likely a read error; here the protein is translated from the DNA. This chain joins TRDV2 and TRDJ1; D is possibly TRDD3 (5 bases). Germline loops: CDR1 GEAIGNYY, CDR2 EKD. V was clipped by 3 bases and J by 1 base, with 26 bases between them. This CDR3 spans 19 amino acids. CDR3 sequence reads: CACDPIALGGYRSTDKLIF. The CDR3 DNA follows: TGTGCCTGTGACCCCATAGCGCTCGGGGGGTACCGGAGCACCGATAAACTCATCTTT.

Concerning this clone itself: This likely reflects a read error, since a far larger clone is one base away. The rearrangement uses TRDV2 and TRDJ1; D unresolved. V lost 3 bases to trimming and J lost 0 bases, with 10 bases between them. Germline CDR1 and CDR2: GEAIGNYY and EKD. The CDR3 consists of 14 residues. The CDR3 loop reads CACDPFGYTDKLIF. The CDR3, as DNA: TGTGCCTGTGACCCCTTTGGGTACACCGATAAACTCATCTTT.

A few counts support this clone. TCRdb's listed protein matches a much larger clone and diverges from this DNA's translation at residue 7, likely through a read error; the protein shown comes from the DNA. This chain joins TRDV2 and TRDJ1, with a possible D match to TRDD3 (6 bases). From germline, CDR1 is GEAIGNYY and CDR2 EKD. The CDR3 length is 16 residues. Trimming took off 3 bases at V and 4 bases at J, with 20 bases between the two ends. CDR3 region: CACDGMVDTKVDKLIF. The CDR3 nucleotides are TGTGCCTGTGACGGAATGGTGGATACTAAGGTCGATAAACTCATCTTT.

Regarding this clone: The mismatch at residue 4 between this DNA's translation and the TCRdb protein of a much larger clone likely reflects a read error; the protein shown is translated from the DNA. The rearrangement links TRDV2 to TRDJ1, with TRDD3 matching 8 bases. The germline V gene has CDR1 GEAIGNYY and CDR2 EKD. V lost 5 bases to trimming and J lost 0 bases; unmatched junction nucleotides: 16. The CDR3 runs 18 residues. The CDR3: CACVPVLGANIYTDKLIF. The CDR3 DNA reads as TGTGCCTGTGTCCCCGTACTGGGGGCCAATATTTACACCGATAAACTCATCTTT.

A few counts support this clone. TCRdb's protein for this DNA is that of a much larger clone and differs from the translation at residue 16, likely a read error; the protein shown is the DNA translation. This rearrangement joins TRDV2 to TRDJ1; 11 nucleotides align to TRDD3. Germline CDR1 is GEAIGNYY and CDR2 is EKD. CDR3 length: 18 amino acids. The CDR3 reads CACDTITGGYLETDKPIF. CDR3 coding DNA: TGTGCCTGTGACACGATTACTGGGGGATATTTAGAAACCGATAAACCCATCTTT.

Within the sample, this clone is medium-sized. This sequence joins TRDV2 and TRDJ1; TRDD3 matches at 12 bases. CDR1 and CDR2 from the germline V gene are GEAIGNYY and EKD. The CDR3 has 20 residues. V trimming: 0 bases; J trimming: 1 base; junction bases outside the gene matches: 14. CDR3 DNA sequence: TGTGCCTGTGACACCTTACTGGGGGATACCCGGGAGGTTCTCACCGATAAACTCATCTTT. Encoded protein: CACDTLLGDTREVLTDKLIF.

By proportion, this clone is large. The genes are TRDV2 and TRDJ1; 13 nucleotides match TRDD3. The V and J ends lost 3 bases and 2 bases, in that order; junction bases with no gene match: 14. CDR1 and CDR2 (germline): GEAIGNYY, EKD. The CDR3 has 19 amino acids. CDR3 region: CACDPVMVLGDTGTDKLIF. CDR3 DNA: TGTGCCTGTGACCCGGTTATGGTACTGGGGGATACGGGAACCGATAAACTCATCTTT.

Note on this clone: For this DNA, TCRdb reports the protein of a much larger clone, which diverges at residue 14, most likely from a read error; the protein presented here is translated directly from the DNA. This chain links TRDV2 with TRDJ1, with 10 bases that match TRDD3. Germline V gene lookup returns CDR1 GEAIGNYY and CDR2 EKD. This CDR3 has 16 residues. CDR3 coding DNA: TGTGCCTGTGACGGAATGGGGGATACTAAGGTCGATAAACACATCTTT. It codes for CACDGMGDTKVDKHIF.

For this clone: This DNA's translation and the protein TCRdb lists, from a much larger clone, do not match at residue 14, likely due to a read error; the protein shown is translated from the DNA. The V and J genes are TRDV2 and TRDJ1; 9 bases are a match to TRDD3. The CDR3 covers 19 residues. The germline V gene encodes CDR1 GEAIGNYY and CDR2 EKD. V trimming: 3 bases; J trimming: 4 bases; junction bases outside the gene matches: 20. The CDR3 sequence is CACDPIALGGYRGIDKLIF. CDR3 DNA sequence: TGTGCCTGTGACCCCATAGCGCTCGGGGGATACCGGGGCATCGATAAACTCATCTTT.

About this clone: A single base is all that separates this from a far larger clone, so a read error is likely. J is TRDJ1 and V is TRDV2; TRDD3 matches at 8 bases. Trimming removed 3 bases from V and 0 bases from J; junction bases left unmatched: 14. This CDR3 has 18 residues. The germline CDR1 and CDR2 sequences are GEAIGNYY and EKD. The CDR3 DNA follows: TGTGCCTGTGACTCCGTACTGGGGGCCAATATTTACACCGATAAACTCATCTTT. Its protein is CACDSVLGANIYTDKLIF.

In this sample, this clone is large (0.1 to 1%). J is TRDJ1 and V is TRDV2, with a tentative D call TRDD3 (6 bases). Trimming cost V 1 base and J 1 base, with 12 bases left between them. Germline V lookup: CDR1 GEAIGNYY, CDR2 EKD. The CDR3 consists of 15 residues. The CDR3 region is CACDTVGGVTDKLIF. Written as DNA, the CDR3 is TGTGCCTGTGACACTGTGGGGGGGGTCACCGATAAACTCATCTTT.

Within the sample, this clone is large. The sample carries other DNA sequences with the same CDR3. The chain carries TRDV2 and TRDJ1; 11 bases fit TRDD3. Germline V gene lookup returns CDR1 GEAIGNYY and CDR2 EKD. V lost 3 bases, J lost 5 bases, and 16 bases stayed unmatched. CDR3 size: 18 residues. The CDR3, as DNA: TGTGCCTGTGACTTACTGGGGGATATAAGTCCGCGGTCTGATAAACTCATCTTT. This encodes CACDLLGDISPRSDKLIF.

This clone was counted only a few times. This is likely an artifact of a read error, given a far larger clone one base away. CDR3 bases: TGTGCCTGTGACACTCTGGGGGATGGGGACGGTAGCGTTAAACTCATCTTT. This sequence encodes CACDTLGDGDGSVKLIF. This chain links TRDV2 with TRDJ1; 9 nucleotides line up with TRDD3. CDR1 and CDR2 (germline): GEAIGNYY, EKD. CDR3 length: 17 residues. The J segment lost 7 bases and the V segment lost 1 base, leaving 15 bases of the junction unmatched.

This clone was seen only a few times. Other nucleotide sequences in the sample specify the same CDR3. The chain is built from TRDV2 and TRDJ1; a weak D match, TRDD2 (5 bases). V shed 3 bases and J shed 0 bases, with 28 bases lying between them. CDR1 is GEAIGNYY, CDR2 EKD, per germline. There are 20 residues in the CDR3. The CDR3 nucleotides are TGTGCCTGTGACCCCCTTCGCAGGTTCTCCGACAAGGGGTACACCGATAAACTCATCTTT. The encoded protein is CACDPLRRFSDKGYTDKLIF.

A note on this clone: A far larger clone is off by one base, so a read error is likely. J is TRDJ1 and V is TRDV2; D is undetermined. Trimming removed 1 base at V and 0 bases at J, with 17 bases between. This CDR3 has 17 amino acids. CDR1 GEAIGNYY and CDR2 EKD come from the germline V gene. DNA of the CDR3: TGTGCCTGTGACACGATTAGCCTGAGGGAAAACACCGATAAACTCATCTTT. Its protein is CACDTISLRENTDKLIF.

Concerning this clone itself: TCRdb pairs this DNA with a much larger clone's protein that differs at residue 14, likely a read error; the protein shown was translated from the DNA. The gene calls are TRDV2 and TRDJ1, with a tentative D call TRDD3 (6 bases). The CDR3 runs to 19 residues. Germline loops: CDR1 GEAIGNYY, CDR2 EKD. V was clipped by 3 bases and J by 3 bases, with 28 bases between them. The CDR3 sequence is CACDPVRPGWGGLADKLIF. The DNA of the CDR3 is TGTGCCTGTGACCCCGTCCGACCAGGCTGGGGAGGGCTAGCCGATAAACTCATCTTT.

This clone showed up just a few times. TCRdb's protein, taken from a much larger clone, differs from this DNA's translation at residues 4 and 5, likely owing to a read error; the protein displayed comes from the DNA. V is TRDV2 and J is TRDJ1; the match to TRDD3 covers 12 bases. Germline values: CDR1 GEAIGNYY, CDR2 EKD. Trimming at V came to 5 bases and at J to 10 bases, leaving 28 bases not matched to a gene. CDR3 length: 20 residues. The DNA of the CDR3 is TGTGCCTGTGGCATATTAACTGGGGGATACTTAAGGGGGGAGCCCCAAGTACTCATCTTT. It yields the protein CACGILTGGYLRGEPQVLIF.

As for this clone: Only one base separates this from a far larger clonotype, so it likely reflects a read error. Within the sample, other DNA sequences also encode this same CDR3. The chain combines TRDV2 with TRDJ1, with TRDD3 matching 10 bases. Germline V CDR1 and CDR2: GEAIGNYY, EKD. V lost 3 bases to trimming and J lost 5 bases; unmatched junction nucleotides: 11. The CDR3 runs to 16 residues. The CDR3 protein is CACDGMGDTKVDKLIF. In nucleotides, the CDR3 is TGTGCCTGTGACGGAATGGGGGATACTAAGGTTGATAAACTCATCTTT.